This T cell receptor (beta chain) was profiled in a study of vaccination and CD4 T cells after COVID-19. The sample's treatment: roughly 10-day PBMC culture with coronavirus spike peptide pools or control peptides (ViraFEST assay). In regard to this clonotype: Its specificity is unknown.

Sequencing of DNA taken from cultured CD4+ T cells relied on the Oncomine TCR Beta short-read assay. TCRdb fed the PCR reads into MiXCR, producing one record per CDR3 protein. The repertoire holds roughly 13,000 distinct CDR3 sequences, with more than 55% as singletons. CDR3 length: 14 residues. CDR1 SEHNR and CDR2 FQNEAQ come from the germline V gene (reference sequence). Trimming shortened V by 2 bases and J by 1 base, and 8 bases separated the two germline ends. Input material: CD4+ T cells from blood, cultured in vitro. The chain links TRBV7-9 to TRBJ1-1, with unresolved D. This TCR derives from a human donor who had recovered from COVID-19. The CDR3 here is CASSLNYGNTEAFF. CDR3 DNA sequence: TGTGCCAGCAGCTTAAATTACGGGAACACTGAAGCTTTCTTT.